This TCR beta chain was documented in a study of regulatory T cells in long-lasting Graves disease. Germline values: CDR1 MDHEN, CDR2 SYDVKM. This CDR3 is built from 16 residues. Trimming left V 5 bases short and J 1 base short, with 15 bases between. Combining iRepertoire HTBI primers with Arm-PCR of CDR3 regions, the authors built TCR beta libraries. One entry per CDR3 protein results from TCRdb running MiXCR on the multiplex PCR reads. The table records about 220,000 distinct CDR3 sequences, approximately 18% of them present only once. The study, taken as a whole, reports: Researchers reported studying only peripheral blood, not thyroid tissue.

This clonotype was recorded many times. The antigen is unknown. Time point denoted: newly diagnosed GD, antithyroid drugs for less than 3 months. Making the TCR library involved RNA that had been extracted from PBMCs. These data were also reused for a study on T cells in Graves' hyperthyroidism and ophthalmopathy. As that study records: Patients aged 18 to 65 with hyperthyroidism were newly diagnosed, with duration under 2 months. Orbital computed tomography, thyroid ultrasound, serum thyroxine and TRAb, and clinical symptoms together informed the diagnoses. Researchers ran a first-round RT-PCR on the TCR CDR3 using the HTBI primer set.

This sequence was found in a woman in her twenties or thirties with Graves disease. The sample in question was peripheral blood mononuclear cells (PBMCs), obtained at new diagnosis, from a patient treated with antithyroid drugs. J is TRBJ1-5 and V is TRBV28; TRBD1 is a possible D gene (6 bases). In DNA, the CDR3 is TGTGCCAGCAGTCTCTACGGCAGGGGAAGCAATCAGCCCCAGCATTTT. This encodes CASSLYGRGSNQPQHF.